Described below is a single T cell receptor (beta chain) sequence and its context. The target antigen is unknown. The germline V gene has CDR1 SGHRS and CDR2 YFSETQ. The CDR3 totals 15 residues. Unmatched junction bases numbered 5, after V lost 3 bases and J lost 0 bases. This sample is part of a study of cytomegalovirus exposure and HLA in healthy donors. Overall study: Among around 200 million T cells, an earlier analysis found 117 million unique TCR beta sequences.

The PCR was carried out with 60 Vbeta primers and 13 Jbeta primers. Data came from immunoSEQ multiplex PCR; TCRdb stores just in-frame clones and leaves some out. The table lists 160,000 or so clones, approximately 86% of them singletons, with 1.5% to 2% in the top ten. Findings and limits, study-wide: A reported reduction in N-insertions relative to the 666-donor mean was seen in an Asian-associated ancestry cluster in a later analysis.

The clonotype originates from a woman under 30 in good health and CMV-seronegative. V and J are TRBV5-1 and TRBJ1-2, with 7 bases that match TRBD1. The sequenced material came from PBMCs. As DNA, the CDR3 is TGCGCCAGCAGCTCCCCGACAGGGACTAACTATGGCTACACCTTC. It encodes CASSSPTGTNYGYTF.